Sequencing of this T cell receptor beta chain was carried out in a study of identical twins. General study findings and limits: Beta out-of-frame sequences showed weaker excess sharing between twins. Those out-of-frame alpha sequences shared by twins showed an excess of low generation probability.

A single record per CDR3 protein comes from TCRdb applying MiXCR to the 5' RACE reads. Among about 240,000 distinct CDR3 sequences listed, 7.5% were seen once. This CDR3 is built from 13 residues. Germline-derived CDR1 and CDR2 are MNHNS and SASEGT. Trimming left V 8 bases short and J 0 bases short, with 10 bases between. This clonotype showed up just a few times. What it binds is unknown. This same sample was also part of a study on yellow fever vaccine responses in identical twins. Per that paper: Twins' vaccine T cell response reportedly seemed partly convergent, partly personalized.

The sequenced material came from CD8+ T cells sorted from blood. This TCR came from a woman aged 18 to 35 in good health. This rearrangement joins TRBV6-1 to TRBJ1-1; possibly TRBD1 for D (5 bases). The CDR3 loop is CASGGGVNTEAFF. CDR3 coding DNA: TGTGCCAGCGGAGGAGGGGTGAACACTGAAGCTTTCTTT.